A selection of T cell receptor beta chains follows, all from one sample in a study of blood T cell repertoires in COVID-19. The method was immunoSEQ multiplex PCR; TCRdb's version includes in-frame clones alone and lacks a portion of them. This table has 180,000 or so clones, more than 80% appearing once. The source material was PBMCs or T cells enriched from blood (not recorded which). The receptors were sampled from a man aged 35 to 55 who had recovered from COVID-19. CDR3s include the opening cysteine and the closing phenylalanine or tryptophan. A D gene is named only where the DNA matches it firmly. Clone size is shown for a subset of rows, as once, few, many or a class of expanded clone.

>-|TRBV11-2|-|TRBJ2-3
CASSSTDTQYF
TGTGCCAGCAGCTCGACAGATACGCAGTATTTT
>-|TRBV9|-|TRBJ2-2
CASSVVGVNTGELFF
TGTGCCAGCAGCGTAGTAGGGGTAAACACCGGGGAGCTGTTTTTT
>-|TRBV28|-|TRBJ1-2
CASSLSWGLNGYTF
TGTGCCAGCAGTTTATCTTGGGGGCTTAATGGCTACACCTTC
>-|TRBV28|TRBD2|TRBJ2-7
CASSFSGSNEQYF
TGTGCCAGCTCTTTTAGCGGGAGTAACGAGCAGTACTTC
>-|TRBV3-1/TRBV3-2|TRBD2|TRBJ2-5
CASSPGTIIQETQYF
TGTGCCAGCAGCCCAGGGACTATAATTCAAGAGACCCAGTACTTC
>-|TRBV27|TRBD1|TRBJ2-7
CASSSYGQGHYEQYF
TGTGCCAGCAGTTCCTACGGACAGGGCCACTACGAGCAGTACTTC
>-|TRBV19|TRBD1|TRBJ1-6
CASSFGTGPSPLHF
TGTGCCAGTAGTTTCGGGACAGGGCCTTCACCCCTCCACTTT
>-|TRBV7-6|TRBD2|TRBJ2-5
CASSLSSGRERETQYF
TGTGCCAGCAGCTTATCTAGCGGGAGGGAGAGGGAGACCCAGTACTTC
>-|TRBV7-3|TRBD2|TRBJ2-5
CASSLGTSNKETQYF
TGTGCCAGCAGCTTAGGGACTAGCAATAAAGAGACCCAGTACTTC
>once|TRBV28|-|TRBJ1-5
CASSTPKYRQNNQPQHF
TGTGCCAGCAGTACACCTAAGTACAGACAGAACAATCAGCCCCAGCATTTT
>-|TRBV4-1|-|TRBJ2-7
CASSRVGRGSYEQYF
TGCGCCAGCAGCCGGGTCGGACGGGGTTCCTACGAGCAGTACTTC
>-|TRBV24-1|TRBD2|TRBJ2-3
CATSDPLAGGRDTQYF
TGTGCCACCAGTGACCCTCTAGCGGGGGGGCGAGATACGCAGTATTTT
>-|TRBV18|TRBD1|TRBJ1-5
CASSPTRTGNSNQPQHF
TGTGCCAGCTCACCAACTCGGACAGGGAATAGCAATCAGCCCCAGCATTTT
>-|TRBV19|TRBD1|TRBJ1-5
CASIAWGQNQPQHF
TGTGCCAGTATAGCATGGGGACAGAATCAGCCCCAGCATTTT
>-|TRBV12-3/TRBV12-4|TRBD1|TRBJ1-2
CASSMDRVAFF
TGTGCCAGCAGCATGGACAGGGTAGCTTTCTTC
>-|TRBV18|-|TRBJ2-2
CASSPRGDTGELFF
TGTGCCAGCTCACCACGGGGGGACACCGGGGAGCTGTTTTTT
>-|TRBV5-4|TRBD2|TRBJ2-1
CASSFQRESPFF
TGTGCCAGCAGCTTCCAGCGGGAATCGCCGTTCTTC
>-|TRBV2|-|TRBJ1-5
CASSVEGVSNQPQHF
TGTGCCAGCAGTGTGGAGGGAGTTAGCAATCAGCCCCAGCATTTT
>-|TRBV6-5|TRBD1|TRBJ2-7
CASTPGQSYEQYF
TGTGCCAGCACCCCGGGACAGTCCTACGAGCAGTACTTC
>-|TRBV5-6|-|TRBJ2-5
CASSLAGPGTQYF
TGTGCCAGCAGCTTGGCTGGTCCCGGGACCCAGTACTTC
>-|TRBV5-6|TRBD2|TRBJ2-5
CASSLERGAGNQETQYF
TGTGCCAGCAGCTTGGAACGTGGAGCGGGAAATCAAGAGACCCAGTACTTC
>-|TRBV27|-|TRBJ1-4
CASSLSGAINEKLFF
TGTGCCAGCAGTTTATCAGGGGCGATTAATGAAAAACTGTTTTTT
>-|TRBV11-2|-|TRBJ2-5
CASSLQGSQETQYF
TGTGCCAGCAGCTTGCAGGGTTCCCAAGAGACCCAGTACTTC
>-|TRBV19|TRBD2|TRBJ2-5
CASSILPSGRETQYF
TGTGCCAGTAGCATCCTCCCCAGCGGGAGAGAGACCCAGTACTTC
>-|TRBV11-2|-|TRBJ1-6
CASRPETTGLNSPLHF
TGTGCCAGCAGACCCGAGACGACAGGTCTGAATTCACCCCTCCACTTT
>-|TRBV4-1|-|TRBJ1-2
CASSQLTGTYGYTF
TGCGCCAGCAGCCAACTAACAGGGACCTATGGCTACACCTTC
>once|TRBV7-9|TRBD2|TRBJ2-5
CASSLPGGETQYF
TGTGCCAGCAGCTTACCGGGGGGAGAGACCCAGTACTTC
>-|TRBV5-8|-|TRBJ2-7
CASSFRGGEQYF
TGTGCCAGCAGCTTTAGGGGTGGGGAGCAGTACTTC
>-|TRBV20-1|-|TRBJ1-5
CSANRTQPQHF
TGCAGTGCTAACAGAACCCAGCCCCAGCATTTT
>few|TRBV19|TRBD1|TRBJ1-2
CASSKDRGNGYTF
TGTGCCAGTAGTAAGGACAGGGGAAATGGCTACACCTTC
>-|TRBV18|-|TRBJ1-2
CASPVGYGYTF
TGTGCCAGCCCAGTTGGCTATGGCTACACCTTC
>-|TRBV28|TRBD1|TRBJ1-1
CASSLRDRLTEAFF
TGTGCCAGCAGTTTACGGGACAGACTCACTGAAGCTTTCTTT